The sequence of this T cell receptor beta chain was determined in a study of blood T cell repertoires in COVID-19. Using immunoSEQ multiplex PCR, the repertoire was profiled, and TCRdb retains in-frame clones only, with some absent. Among 300,000 to 450,000 clones listed, 88% were seen once. Residents of approximately 25 US areas, aged roughly 18 to 89 years, made up the participants. Cohorts were assigned according to the clinical history that participants reported. No more than 2 weeks before study entry, exposed participants had met a case of COVID-19. This clonotype was obtained from a woman between 25 and 40 years old who had been exposed to COVID-19. The sample taken for sequencing was PBMCs or T cells enriched from blood (not recorded which).

For the CDR3, the DNA is TGTGCCAGCAGCGACAGGGCCCAGTACTTC. Residues: CASSDRAQYF. The chain employs TRBV28 and TRBJ2-5; 7 nucleotides agree with TRBD1. The germline CDR1 and CDR2 sequences are MDHEN and SYDVKM. V shed 6 bases and J 9 bases; nucleotides not matched to a gene: 1. This CDR3 contains 10 residues.